This T cell receptor (beta chain) was documented in a study of T cell changes during pregnancy in multiple sclerosis. Clones were sequenced by immunoSEQ multiplex PCR, and TCRdb holds only the in-frame ones, with some missing. The table includes over 50,000 clones, 93% detected once. With 4 bases clipped from V and 3 bases from J, the junction kept 9 bases outside the gene matches. The CDR3 sequence is 16 residues long. CDR1 and CDR2 from the germline V gene are SGDLS and YYNGEE. V gene TRBV9 combines with J gene TRBJ1-4; 7 bases fit TRBD1. The material was peripheral blood, obtained in the second trimester of pregnancy. The receptor comes from a female donor with multiple sclerosis, enrolled in a pregnancy study. CDR3 sequence: CASSQDDRAPNEKLFF. The CDR3 DNA reads TGTGCCAGCAGCCAAGACGACAGGGCCCCTAATGAAAAACTGTTTTTT.